Many counts were recorded for the clone carrying this T cell receptor beta chain. This entry comes from a study of T cells in Graves' hyperthyroidism and ophthalmopathy. Using RNA transcripts as the source, TCR beta CDR3 regions were amplified. TCR CDR3 regions were first amplified by RT-PCR with HTBI primers. TCRdb reanalysed the multiplex PCR reads using MiXCR and keeps one entry per CDR3 protein. The table lists 400,000 or so distinct CDR3 sequences, roughly 15% of them singletons. V was clipped by 0 bases and J by 2 bases, with 8 bases between them. Germline V gives CDR1 LGHDT, CDR2 YNNKEL (reference sequence). The CDR3 runs 15 residues.

This TCR was sampled from a woman between 25 and 40 years old with Graves' ophthalmopathy. The chain uses TRBV3-1 and TRBJ1-3, with D hard to call. Specimen: blood. The CDR3: CASSQDPRTGNTIYF. As DNA, the CDR3 is TGTGCCAGCAGCCAAGATCCCCGTACTGGAAACACCATATATTTT.